The present TCR beta chain was sequenced within a study of CD8+CD57+ T cells in acquired aplastic anemia. The authors sequenced patients whose flow cytometry had shown CD8+CD57+ cell expansion. TCR beta VDJ combinations and CDR3 sequences were profiled from genomic DNA. MiXCR, run by TCRdb on the reads, gives a single entry per CDR3 protein. The table lists 160,000 or so distinct CDR3 sequences, about 64% of them singletons, with 40% to 60% in the top ten. Trimming shortened V by 1 base and J by 9 bases, and 21 bases separated the two germline ends. The CDR3 is 16 residues long. Germline values: CDR1 MGHDK, CDR2 SYGVNS.

This sequence joins TRBV25-1 and TRBJ1-2; the D gene is possibly TRBD1 (6 bases). The sequence was obtained from a human donor with aplastic anemia. The specimen sequenced was sorted CD4+, CD8+, or CD8+CD57+ T cells (not recorded which) from PBMCs. The DNA of the CDR3 is TGTGCCAGCAGTGAATGGGGGCGGGAGACAGAACTCAGCTACACCTTC. Residues: CASSEWGRETELSYTF.